Listed below are T cell receptor beta chains from one sample, sequenced in a study of CD8+CD57+ T cells in acquired aplastic anemia. In TCRdb, the reads were re-called with MiXCR into one record per CDR3 protein. The sample lists approximately 380,000 distinct CDR3 sequences, roughly 68% occurring once. The sample was sorted CD4+, CD8+, or CD8+CD57+ T cells (not recorded which) from PBMCs. The receptors shown here come from a human donor in good health, serving as a control. Each CDR3 is given with its conserved first and last residue. A D gene is named only where the DNA matches it firmly. Expanded clones are given a class, and other clones once, few, many or no size at all.

V gene	clone size	D gene	J gene	CDR3 protein	CDR3 DNA
TRBV11-2	-	-	TRBJ2-5	CASSLGPHQETQYF	TGTGCCAGCAGCTTGGGTCCTCACCAAGAGACCCAGTACTTC
TRBV7-2	-	-	TRBJ2-1	CASSPDRDWQFF	TGTGCCAGCAGCCCCGATAGGGACTGGCAGTTCTTC
TRBV9	-	-	TRBJ1-1	CASSVRGATATQFF	TGTGCCAGCAGCGTCCGGGGGGCCACGGCTACGCAGTTCTTT
TRBV20-1	few	TRBD1	TRBJ2-1	CSAMTGGSLYNEQFF	TGCAGTGCCATGACAGGGGGTAGTCTCTACAATGAGCAGTTCTTC
TRBV7-9	-	-	TRBJ2-5	CASSWRRCSYTLDF	TGTGCCAGCAGCTGGCGGCGCTGCAGCTACACCCTCGACTTC
TRBV7-2	once	-	TRBJ2-7	CASSPRQSGNSPLYF	TGTGCCAGCAGCCCGCGACAGTCCGGTAATTCACCCCTCTACTTC
TRBV2	-	-	TRBJ1-4	CASSLEGAVFF	TGTGCCAGCAGTTTGGAAGGGGCGGTGTTTTTT
TRBV19	-	-	TRBJ2-1	CASSISARSKKLFFNEQFF	TGTGCCAGTAGTATCTCCGCCAGGAGCAAAAAACTGTTCTTTAATGAGCAGTTCTTC
TRBV5-1	-	TRBD1	TRBJ2-5	CASSPRQGPAQYF	TGCGCCAGCAGCCCCCGACAGGGGCCGGCCCAGTACTTC
TRBV2	many	-	TRBJ2-7	CASSVISGSYEQYF	TGTGCCAGCAGTGTAATTTCTGGCTCCTACGAGCAGTACTTC
TRBV25-1	-	TRBD2	TRBJ2-3	CASSGGGRATYTQYF	TGTGCCAGCAGCGGGGGCGGGAGGGCCACCTATACGCAGTATTTC
TRBV24-1	-	-	TRBJ2-2	CATSDSELTGELFF	TGTGCCACCAGTGATTCCGAGCTCACCGGGGAGCTGTTTTTT
TRBV7-9	-	-	TRBJ1-2	CASSLVTGIYGYTF	TGTGCCAGCAGCTTAGTCACAGGGATCTATGGCTACACCTTC
TRBV2	-	-	TRBJ1-3	CANSLDGIGNTIHF	TGTGCCAACAGTCTCGACGGAATTGGAAACACCATACATTTT
TRBV11-3	-	-	TRBJ2-5	CASSFPRSETQYF	TGTGCCAGCAGCTTCCCAAGGTCCGAGACCCAGTACTTC
TRBV5-1	many	-	TRBJ2-3	CASSLTPSGTDTQYF	TGCGCCAGCAGCTTGACACCCTCGGGCACAGATACGCAGTATTTT
TRBV24-1	-	-	TRBJ1-5	CATSRGRGNQPQHF	TGTGCCACCAGTAGAGGGCGGGGGAATCAGCCCCAGCATTTT
TRBV20-1	-	-	TRBJ2-2	CSATDGAISRELFF	TGCAGTGCTACGGACGGAGCGATCAGCCGGGAGCTGTTTTTT
TRBV10-2	few	-	TRBJ2-1	CASSESEAIEQFF	TGCGCCAGCAGTGAGTCAGAGGCTATTGAGCAGTTCTTC
TRBV7-2	-	-	TRBJ2-7	CASSLAWGRYYSGYF	TGTGCCAGCAGCTTAGCGTGGGGACGGTATTACTCTGGATACTTC
TRBV20-1	once	-	TRBJ2-7	CSATDSDEQNF	TGCAGTGCCACCGACAGTGACGAGCAAAACTTC
TRBV6-5	-	-	TRBJ2-1	CASSYSQGGWNTDTQFF	TGTGCCAGCAGTTACTCCCAGGGAGGTTGGAACACAGATACGCAGTTCTTC
TRBV2	-	TRBD1	TRBJ2-3	CATSGATGGQETQYF	TGTGCCACCAGTGGTGCCACAGGGGGACAAGAGACCCAGTATTTT
TRBV13	-	TRBD1	TRBJ2-1	CASSPGTGRNEQFF	TGTGCCAGCAGCCCCGGGACAGGGAGGAATGAGCAGTTCTTC
TRBV19	-	-	TRBJ1-2	CASSIDHQGRLSGYTF	TGTGCCAGTAGTATAGATCATCAGGGGCGGTTATCTGGCTACACCTTC
TRBV12-3/TRBV12-4	few	TRBD1	TRBJ1-2	CASSLGRGGYTF	TGTGCCAGCAGTTTAGGCAGGGGGGGCTACACCTTC
TRBV11-2	-	-	TRBJ2-7	CASSFWGMRRHEQYF	TGTGCCAGCAGCTTCTGGGGGATGAGAAGACACGAGCAGTACTTC
TRBV7-8	-	-	TRBJ1-4	CASSSLRNRVNEKLFF	TGTGCCAGCAGCTCGCTTAGGAATCGGGTCAATGAAAAACTGTTTTTT
TRBV29-1	-	-	TRBJ2-5	CSANTGANVLTDGADF	TGCAGCGCAAATACTGGGGCCAACGTCCTGACTGACGGGGCCGACTTC
TRBV7-2	-	-	TRBJ1-5	CASSSAGGSDQPLHF	TGTGCCAGCAGCTCCGCGGGAGGGAGCGATCAGCCCCTCCATTTT
TRBV27	many	-	TRBJ2-5	CASSLYRDQETQYF	TGTGCCAGCAGTTTATACAGGGACCAAGAGACCCAGTACTTC
TRBV7-8	-	-	TRBJ1-6	CASSLESPGRGCGSPLHF	TGTGCCAGCAGCTTAGAATCACCGGGCAGGGGCTGTGGGTCACCCCTCCACTTT
TRBV20-1	-	TRBD1	TRBJ2-5	CSAKQGSCEPQYF	TGCAGTGCCAAACAGGGGTCCTGCGAGCCCCAGTACTTC
TRBV7-3	few	-	TRBJ1-1	CASSRGQMNTEAFF	TGTGCCAGCAGTCGCGGGCAGATGAACACTGAAGCTTTCTTT
TRBV7-9	-	-	TRBJ2-6	CASSPKWADNNVLTF	TGTGCCAGCAGCCCAAAATGGGCGGACAACAACGTCCTCACTTTC
TRBV2	once	TRBD1	TRBJ1-6	CASGGQVGDSPLHF	TGTGCCAGCGGAGGACAGGTAGGGGATTCACCCCTCCACTTT
TRBV11-3	once	-	TRBJ2-3	CASSVLVGGTDTQYF	TGTGCCAGCAGCGTATTAGTGGGGGGCACAGATACGCAGTATTTT
TRBV20-1	once	-	TRBJ2-4	CSANELLAKNIRYF	TGCAGTGCTAATGAACTCCTAGCCAAAAACATTCGGTACTTC
TRBV2	-	-	TRBJ1-2	CASTANWSDGYTF	TGTGCCAGCACCGCGAACTGGAGTGATGGCTACACCTTC
TRBV7-7	-	TRBD1	TRBJ2-7	CASSLTGATEAFFYF	TGTGCCAGCAGCTTAACAGGGGCCACTGAAGCTTTCTTTTACTTC
TRBV24-1	-	-	TRBJ1-1	CATSDREGGTEAFF	TGTGCCACCAGTGACAGGGAAGGGGGCACTGAAGCTTTCTTT
TRBV7-8	-	-	TRBJ1-5	CASSTRYWRHPQHF	TGTGCCAGCAGCACCCGCTACTGGCGTCATCCCCAGCATTTT
TRBV7-2	many	-	TRBJ2-3	CASSFPGQTDTQYF	TGTGCCAGCAGCTTCCCCGGACAAACAGATACGCAGTATTTT
TRBV2	-	-	TRBJ1-2	CASSQAGVGYGYTF	TGCGCCAGCAGCCAAGCAGGGGTCGGCTATGGCTACACCTTC
TRBV7-2	once	-	TRBJ1-4	CASSSRKATNEKLFF	TGTGCCAGCAGTAGTCGGAAAGCAACGAATGAAAAACTGTTTTTT
TRBV5-4	-	-	TRBJ1-2	CASSIEQLLNGYTF	TGTGCCAGCAGCATAGAACAGCTACTGAATGGCTACACCTTC